This entry describes one T cell receptor (beta chain). Clones were sequenced by immunoSEQ multiplex PCR, and TCRdb holds only the in-frame ones, with some missing. The sample has hundreds of thousands of clones, around 87% seen once. The data belong to a study of blood T cell repertoires in COVID-19. Participants came from some 26 US areas, aged about 18 to 100 years. Per germline, CDR1 MNHEY and CDR2 SVGEGT. Trimming removed 6 bases from V and 4 bases from J; junction bases left unmatched: 7. CDR3 length: 16 amino acids. The chain uses TRBV6-2 or TRBV6-3 and TRBJ2-3; 13 nucleotides agree with TRBD2. The receptor comes from a man younger than 45 who had been exposed to COVID-19. The material sequenced was PBMCs or T cells enriched from blood (not recorded which). The CDR3 sequence is CASSPTGLAGSDTQYF. DNA of the CDR3: TGTGCCAGCAGCCCTACGGGACTAGCGGGATCAGATACGCAGTATTTT.